Below are 27 T cell receptor beta chains sequenced from a single sample in a study of blood T cell repertoires in COVID-19. Produced via immunoSEQ multiplex PCR; TCRdb's table is partial and in-frame only. The sample has 470,000 or so clones, about 85% seen once; the top ten hold around 1.8%. Sequenced input: PBMCs or T cells enriched from blood (not recorded which). The receptors derive from a woman aged 18-29 years with acute COVID-19.

The V and J genes are TRBV28 and TRBJ2-2; a weak D match, TRBD2 (5 bases). Trimming took 5 bases from V and 5 from J, leaving 12 bases between them. The CDR3 has 14 residues. Germline V gene data show CDR1 as MDHEN and CDR2 as SYDVKM. The DNA for the CDR3 is TGTGCCAGCAGTCCGGGATTATTTACCGGGGAGCTGTTTTTT. It encodes CASSPGLFTGELFF. Filled out from reference TRBV28 and TRBJ2-2, the complete variable domain reads DVKVTQSSRYLVKRTGEKVFLECVQDMDHENMFWYRQDPGLGLRLIYFSYDVKMKEKGDIPEGYSVSREKKERFSLILESASTNQTSMYLCASSPGLFTGELFFGEGSRLTVL.

V usage is TRBV7-9 and J usage is TRBJ1-2, with TRBD1 as a possible D gene (5 bases). The CDR3 is 13 amino acids. In germline, CDR1 is SEHNR, CDR2 FQNEAQ (reference sequence). Between the trimmed V and J ends, which lost 1 base and 9 bases, there was a span of 12 bases. The CDR3 DNA sequence: TGTGCCAGCAGCTTAGGCTCGGGGGAAAGCTACACCTTC. Its protein product is CASSLGSGESYTF.

The rearrangement links TRBV7-2 to TRBJ2-1; D unclear. The V and J ends lost 5 bases and 9 bases respectively, with 14 bases between them. The CDR3 runs to 13 residues. CDR1 is SGHTA and CDR2 is FQGNSA in the germline V gene. The CDR3: CASSAPSLGEQFF. The CDR3 coding sequence is TGTGCCAGCAGCGCCCCTAGTTTGGGTGAGCAGTTCTTC.

The V gene is TRBV28, the J gene TRBJ2-2, with a weak D call TRBD2 (5 bases). This CDR3 contains 15 residues. From germline, CDR1 is MDHEN and CDR2 SYDVKM. V was trimmed by 2 bases and J by 0 bases, leaving 7 bases between them. The CDR3 sequence: CASSLVAPNTGELFF. The CDR3 nucleotides read TGTGCCAGCAGTTTAGTAGCGCCGAACACCGGGGAGCTGTTTTTT. Full variable domain (outside the CDR3, taken from reference TRBV28 and TRBJ2-2): DVKVTQSSRYLVKRTGEKVFLECVQDMDHENMFWYRQDPGLGLRLIYFSYDVKMKEKGDIPEGYSVSREKKERFSLILESASTNQTSMYLCASSLVAPNTGELFFGEGSRLTVL.

The chain has TRBV6-5 and TRBJ1-4; D is perhaps TRBD1 (6 bases). This CDR3 is built from 14 residues. V lost 6 bases to trimming and J lost 7 bases, with 15 bases between them. Per the germline V gene, CDR1 is MNHEY and CDR2 is SVGAGI. The CDR3 reads CASSPGTPPEKLFF. The CDR3 nucleotides are TGTGCCAGCAGCCCCGGGACACCGCCTGAAAAACTGTTTTTT.

The genes are TRBV29-1 and TRBJ1-2; 9 bases fit TRBD1. The CDR3 is 14 amino acids. Germline-derived CDR1 and CDR2 are SQVTM and ANQGSEA. The V and J ends lost 7 bases and 4 bases, in that order; junction bases with no gene match: 10. CDR3 nucleotides: TGCAGCGCGGCGCAGGGACAGGGAGCCTATGGCTACACCTTC. This translates into CSAAQGQGAYGYTF. The complete variable domain, with remaining parts taken from reference TRBV29-1 and TRBJ1-2, reads SAVISQKPSRDICQRGTSLTIQCQVDSQVTMMFWYRQQPGQSLTLIATANQGSEATYESGFVIDKFPISRPNLTFSTLTVSNMSPEDSSIYLCSAAQGQGAYGYTFGSGTRLTVV.

The chain couples TRBV7-3 to TRBJ1-4; D perhaps matches TRBD1 (6 bases). Germline V gene data show CDR1 as SGHTA and CDR2 as FQGTGA. V lost 5 bases and J lost 5, with 21 bases in between. This CDR3 region has 17 residues. DNA for the CDR3: TGTGCCAGCAGCCCGACCGGAGGGGGGGGATCGAATGAAAAACTGTTTTTT. Its protein product is CASSPTGGGGSNEKLFF. Using reference TRBV7-3 and TRBJ1-4 for the parts outside the CDR3, the full variable domain is GAGVSQTPSNKVTEKGKYVELRCDPISGHTALYWYRQSLGQGPEFLIYFQGTGAADDSGLPNDRFFAVRPEGSVSTLKIQRTERGDSAVYLCASSPTGGGGSNEKLFFGSGTQLSVL.

This clone came up a few times. This sequence joins TRBV15 and TRBJ1-2; D may be TRBD1 (6 bases). Germline CDR1 is LNHNV and CDR2 is YYDKDF (reference sequence). The V end lost 2 bases, the J end lost 0 bases, and 22 bases lay between the germline ends. This CDR3 contains 19 residues. DNA for the CDR3: TGTGCCACCAGCAGACAACAGGGTGGTCCTTTTTTAGCTAACTATGGCTACACCTTC. It yields the protein CATSRQQGGPFLANYGYTF.

This clone was counted between two and nine times. The chain links TRBV19 to TRBJ1-1; 8 positions match TRBD1. Germline CDR1 is LNHDA and CDR2 is SQIVND (reference sequence). V dropped 4 bases and J dropped 3; count of bases not matched to a gene: 1. CDR3 length: 13 amino acids. The CDR3 loop reads CASSTGQDTEAFF. The DNA for the CDR3 is TGTGCCAGTAGTACGGGACAGGACACTGAAGCTTTCTTT.

The V gene is TRBV4-3, the J gene TRBJ1-5; D ambiguous. V was clipped by 5 bases and J by 0 bases, with 11 bases between them. Germline lookup yields CDR1 LGHNA and CDR2 YSLEER. This CDR3 spans 15 amino acids. Written as DNA, the CDR3 is TGCGCCAGCAGCACCGACATGAATAGCAATCAGCCCCAGCATTTT. This sequence encodes CASSTDMNSNQPQHF.

The genes are TRBV9 and TRBJ1-1; unclear D gene. This CDR3 has 14 amino acids. Germline-derived CDR1 and CDR2 are SGDLS and YYNGEE. Trimming stripped 1 base from V and 0 bases from J, with 7 bases between. Here the CDR3 DNA reads TGTGCCAGCAGCGTACGGGTCATGAACACTGAAGCTTTCTTT. Translating gives CASSVRVMNTEAFF.

The rearrangement uses TRBV28 and TRBJ2-1; D ambiguous. In germline, CDR1 is MDHEN, CDR2 SYDVKM. V lost 10 bases and J lost 5, with 27 bases in between. This CDR3 contains 17 residues. As DNA, the CDR3 is TGTGCCACCGGCCCACTACGCTCAATGGTGAAAAACAATGAGCAGTTCTTC. This codes for CATGPLRSMVKNNEQFF. Drawing the rest from reference TRBV28 and TRBJ2-1, the complete variable domain is DVKVTQSSRYLVKRTGEKVFLECVQDMDHENMFWYRQDPGLGLRLIYFSYDVKMKEKGDIPEGYSVSREKKERFSLILESASTNQTSMYLCATGPLRSMVKNNEQFFGPGTRLTVL.

The chain carries TRBV14 and TRBJ2-7; TRBD2 matches at 13 bases. The CDR3 covers 14 residues. Germline V gene data show CDR1 as SGHDN and CDR2 as FVKESK. V was clipped by 5 bases and J by 4 bases; unmatched bases: 2. The CDR3, as DNA: TGTGCCAGCAGCAAACTAGCGGGAGGGTACGAGCAGTACTTC. Protein product: CASSKLAGGYEQYF.

CDR3 loop: CASSLGGDGQPQHF. The CDR3 DNA sequence: TGTGCCAGCAGTTTAGGAGGGGACGGTCAGCCCCAGCATTTT. This sequence joins TRBV28 and TRBJ1-5, with a possible D match to TRBD1 (5 bases). V lost 2 bases, J lost 6 bases, and 11 bases lay in between. The CDR3 extends over 14 amino acids. Germline V gene sequence: CDR1 MDHEN, CDR2 SYDVKM. Combining the CDR3 with reference TRBV28 and TRBJ1-5 gives the whole variable domain DVKVTQSSRYLVKRTGEKVFLECVQDMDHENMFWYRQDPGLGLRLIYFSYDVKMKEKGDIPEGYSVSREKKERFSLILESASTNQTSMYLCASSLGGDGQPQHFGDGTRLSIL.

The chain combines TRBV16 with TRBJ1-5; possibly TRBD1 for D (5 bases). CDR1 and CDR2 from the germline V gene are KGHSY and FQNENV. The CDR3 contains 18 residues. Trimming cost V 5 bases and J 0 bases, with 20 bases left between them. In nucleotides, the CDR3 is TGTGCCAGCAGCAACACCGAAGCGACAGAATATAGCAATCAGCCCCAGCATTTT. This codes for CASSNTEATEYSNQPQHF. Full variable domain (outside the CDR3, taken from reference TRBV16 and TRBJ1-5): GEEVAQTPKHLVRGEGQKAKLYCAPIKGHSYVFWYQQVLKNEFKFLISFQNENVFDETGMPKERFSAKCLPNSPCSLEIQATKLEDSAVYFCASSNTEATEYSNQPQHFGDGTRLSIL.

The chain joins TRBV9 to TRBJ1-2; D unclear. The V end lost 2 bases, the J end lost 8 bases, and 16 bases lay between the germline ends. CDR1 and CDR2 from the germline V gene are SGDLS and YYNGEE. The CDR3 extends over 14 amino acids. The CDR3 protein is CASSVNPSDWGYTF. Written as DNA, the CDR3 is TGTGCCAGCAGCGTGAATCCCTCAGACTGGGGCTACACCTTC.

CDR3 coding DNA: TGCGCCAGCAGTGCTACAGGGGTCCTTGGCTACACCTTC. It specifies CASSATGVLGYTF. The chain combines TRBV10-1 with TRBJ1-2, with 7 bases aligning to TRBD1. Germline V gene data show CDR1 as WNHNN and CDR2 as SYGVQD (reference sequence). This CDR3 spans 13 amino acids. Trimming at V came to 4 bases and at J to 7 bases, leaving 6 bases not matched to a gene.

J is TRBJ1-3 and V is TRBV28, with unresolved D. There are 15 residues in the CDR3. The V end lost 5 bases, the J end lost 0 bases, and 11 bases lay between the germline ends. The germline V gene encodes CDR1 MDHEN and CDR2 SYDVKM. The CDR3: CASSPPLSSGNTIYF. DNA for the CDR3: TGTGCCAGCAGTCCCCCGCTGAGCTCTGGAAACACCATATATTTT.

The rearrangement links TRBV5-1 to TRBJ1-1, with D maybe TRBD1 (5 bases). The germline V gene encodes CDR1 SGHRS and CDR2 YFSETQ. Trimming took off 1 base at V and 1 base at J, with 11 bases between the two ends. This CDR3 comprises 15 residues. CDR3 bases: TGCGCCAGCAGCTTGCAGTCCGGGGGGAACACTGAAGCTTTCTTT. It translates to CASSLQSGGNTEAFF. Full variable domain (missing parts from reference TRBV5-1 and TRBJ1-1): KAGVTQTPRYLIKTRGQQVTLSCSPISGHRSVSWYQQTPGQGLQFLFEYFSETQRNKGNFPGRFSGRQFSNSRSEMNVSTLELGDSALYLCASSLQSGGNTEAFFGQGTRLTVV.

The chain combines TRBV3-1 (or the pseudogene TRBV3-2) with TRBJ2-7; D uncertain. CDR3 length: 14 amino acids. Trimming pared 4 bases from V and 2 bases from J, leaving 12 bases between. Germline loops: CDR1 LGHDT, CDR2 YNNKEL (reference sequence). The CDR3 sequence: CASSRLSTTYEQYF. CDR3 nucleotide sequence: TGTGCCAGCAGCCGACTCTCCACCACCTACGAGCAGTACTTC.

Here the CDR3 reads CASKTERVREQYF. The CDR3 region has the DNA TGTGCCAGCAAGACGGAGAGGGTTAGGGAGCAGTACTTC. The chain recombines TRBV27 with TRBJ2-7; tentative D call: TRBD2 (5 bases). V dropped 7 bases and J dropped 7 bases, with 17 bases sitting between them. Germline loops: CDR1 MNHEY, CDR2 SMNVEV (reference sequence). The CDR3 length is 13 residues.

This sequence joins TRBV11-2 and TRBJ2-1; 9 positions match TRBD2. Germline CDR1 is SGHAT and CDR2 is FQNNGV. V was pared by 3 bases and J by 15 bases, with 12 bases of the junction left unmatched. The CDR3 sequence is 14 residues long. For the CDR3, the DNA is TGTGCCAGCAGCTTGAAAGAGAAGATTAGCGGGGGGTTCTTC. Its protein is CASSLKEKISGGFF.

The rearrangement joins TRBV18 to TRBJ2-3; a weak D match, TRBD2 (6 bases). The CDR3 contains 15 residues. Per germline, CDR1 KGHSH and CDR2 LQKENI. V was trimmed by 3 bases and J by 2 bases, leaving 12 bases between them. The CDR3 sequence is CASSPGLPNTDTQYF. The CDR3 DNA follows: TGTGCCAGCTCACCCGGACTACCTAACACAGATACGCAGTATTTT.

The V gene is TRBV3-1 (or the pseudogene TRBV3-2), the J gene TRBJ2-1, with 13 positions matching TRBD2. Germline CDR1 and CDR2: LGHDT and YNNKEL (reference sequence). Trimming removed 4 bases from V and 10 bases from J; junction bases left unmatched: 10. The CDR3 is 16 amino acids. The CDR3 region is CASSRQTSGRAGEQFF. CDR3 coding DNA: TGTGCCAGCAGCCGCCAAACTAGCGGGAGGGCCGGGGAGCAGTTCTTC.

The table lists this clone with a few counts. This sequence joins TRBV12-3 or TRBV12-4 and TRBJ1-2; no reliable D call. V lost 5 bases to trimming and J lost 1 base, with 8 bases between them. The CDR3 is made up of 13 amino acids. The CDR3 loop reads CASSHQVNYGYTF. For the CDR3, the DNA is TGTGCCAGCAGTCATCAGGTTAACTATGGCTACACCTTC.

This clone was observed a single time. V and J are TRBV5-8 and TRBJ2-1; possible D gene TRBD2, 5 bases. V was pared by 7 bases and J by 0 bases, with 14 bases between. The CDR3 sequence is 15 residues long. Germline-derived CDR1 and CDR2 are SGHTS and YDEGEE. The CDR3 DNA sequence: TGTGCCAGCGGAAGCGGACTCAGCTCCTACAATGAGCAGTTCTTC. Translated: CASGSGLSSYNEQFF. Combining the CDR3 with reference TRBV5-8 and TRBJ2-1 gives the whole variable domain EAGVTQSPTHLIKTRGQQATLRCSPISGHTSVYWYQQALGLGLQFLLWYDEGEERNRGNFPPRFSGRQFPNYSSELNVNALELEDSALYLCASGSGLSSYNEQFFGPGTRLTVL.

This rearrangement joins TRBV11-3 to TRBJ2-7; TRBD1 is a possible D gene (6 bases). CDR3 length: 14 residues. The germline V gene encodes CDR1 SGHNT and CDR2 YENEEA. Trimming took off 5 bases at V and 2 bases at J, with 13 bases between the two ends. As DNA, the CDR3 is TGTGCCAGCAGCCCGAGGGGGATGCCCTACGAGCAGTACTTC. It codes for CASSPRGMPYEQYF.